Described below is a single T cell receptor beta chain sequence and its context. The data derive from a study of blood T cell repertoires in COVID-19. Produced via immunoSEQ multiplex PCR; TCRdb's table is partial and in-frame only. Here the sample spans roughly 240,000 clones, 80% to 90% being singletons. Within 2 weeks before study entry, exposed participants met a COVID-19 case. Source material: PBMCs or T cells enriched from blood (not recorded which). The TCR originated in a woman aged 40 to 50 who had been exposed to COVID-19.

CDR3 in amino acids: CASSSSSGTGLSEQYF. CDR3 coding DNA: TGCGCCAGCAGCTCGTCATCCGGGACAGGGTTAAGCGAGCAGTACTTC. The chain uses TRBV5-1 and TRBJ2-7; the match to TRBD1 covers 9 bases. V shed 3 bases and J 6 bases; nucleotides not matched to a gene: 13. The CDR3 runs to 16 residues. In germline, CDR1 is SGHRS, CDR2 YFSETQ.